Following are 2 T cell receptor beta chains from one sample sequenced in a study of glioma-infiltrating T cells after dendritic cell vaccination. The assay was immunoSEQ multiplex PCR, and TCRdb's table has in-frame clones only and misses some. The sample contains around 100,000 clones, around 86% of which appear only once. The time point was: after dendritic cell vaccination, including at tumor progression/relapse. The specimen comprised blood, sampled after dendritic cell vaccination. The receptors shown here come from a human donor with glioblastoma.

The chain employs TRBV19 and TRBJ1-5; no clear D. The V gene lost 1 base and the J gene lost 4 bases, with 14 bases spanning the gap. The CDR3 runs to 16 residues. CDR1 is LNHDA, CDR2 SQIVND, per germline (reference sequence). The CDR3 here is CASSIVPGRDNQPQHF. The CDR3 DNA is TGTGCCAGTAGTATAGTTCCGGGAAGGGATAATCAGCCCCAGCATTTT.

The chain employs TRBV29-1 and TRBJ2-3, with 8 bases lining up with TRBD2. The CDR3 totals 16 residues. Trimming cost V 0 bases and J 0 bases; bases outside gene matches: 5. In germline, CDR1 is SQVTM, CDR2 ANQGSEA. CDR3 coding DNA: TGCAGCGTTGAAGACGAGCCTAGCGGGAGCACAGATACGCAGTATTTT. Protein product: CSVEDEPSGSTDTQYF.